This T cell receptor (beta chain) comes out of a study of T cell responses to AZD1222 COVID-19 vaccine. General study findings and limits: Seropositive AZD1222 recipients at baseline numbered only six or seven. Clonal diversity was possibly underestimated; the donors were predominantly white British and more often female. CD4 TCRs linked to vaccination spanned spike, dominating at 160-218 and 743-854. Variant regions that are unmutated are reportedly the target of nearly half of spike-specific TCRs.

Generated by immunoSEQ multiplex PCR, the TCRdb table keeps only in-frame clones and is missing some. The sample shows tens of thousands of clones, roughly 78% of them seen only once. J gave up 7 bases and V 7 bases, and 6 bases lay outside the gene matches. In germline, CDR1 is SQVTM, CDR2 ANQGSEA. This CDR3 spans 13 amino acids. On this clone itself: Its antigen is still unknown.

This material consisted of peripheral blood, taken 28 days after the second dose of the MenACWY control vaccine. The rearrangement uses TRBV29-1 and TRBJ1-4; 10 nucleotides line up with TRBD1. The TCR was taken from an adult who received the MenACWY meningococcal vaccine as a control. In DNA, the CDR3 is TGCAGCGGGGGGGACAGGGGCGGTGAAAAACTGTTTTTT. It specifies CSGGDRGGEKLFF. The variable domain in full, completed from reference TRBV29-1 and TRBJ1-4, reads SAVISQKPSRDICQRGTSLTIQCQVDSQVTMMFWYRQQPGQSLTLIATANQGSEATYESGFVIDKFPISRPNLTFSTLTVSNMSPEDSSIYLCSGGDRGGEKLFFGSGTQLSVL.